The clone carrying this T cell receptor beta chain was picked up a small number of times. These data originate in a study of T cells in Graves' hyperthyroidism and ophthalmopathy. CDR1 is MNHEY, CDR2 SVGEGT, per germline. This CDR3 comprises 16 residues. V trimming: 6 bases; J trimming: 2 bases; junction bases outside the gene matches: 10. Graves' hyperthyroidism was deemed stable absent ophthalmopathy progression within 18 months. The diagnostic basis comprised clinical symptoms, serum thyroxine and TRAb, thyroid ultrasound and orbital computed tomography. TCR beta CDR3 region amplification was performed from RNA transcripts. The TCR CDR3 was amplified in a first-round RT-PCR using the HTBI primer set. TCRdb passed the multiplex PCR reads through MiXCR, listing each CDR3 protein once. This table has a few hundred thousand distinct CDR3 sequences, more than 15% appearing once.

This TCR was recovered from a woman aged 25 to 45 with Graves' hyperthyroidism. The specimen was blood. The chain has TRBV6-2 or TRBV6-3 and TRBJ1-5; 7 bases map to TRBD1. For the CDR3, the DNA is TGTGCCAGCAGCATAAACAGGGGCGTCGGCAATCAGCCCCAGCATTTT. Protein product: CASSINRGVGNQPQHF.